The T cell receptor beta chain under discussion was sequenced for a study of CD8+ T cells in alopecia areata. Study-wide context: Tofacitinib was taken orally by treated patients, and the dose was 5 to 10 mg twice daily.

Regarding treatment: oral pan-JAK inhibitor, 5-10 mg twice daily. The authors sorted CD4+ and CD8+ T cells from PBMCs. RNA was isolated and reverse transcribed to cDNA, the sequencing template. TCRdb's copy holds only in-frame clones and misses some; the assay was immunoSEQ multiplex PCR. The sample gives roughly 170,000 clones, roughly 50% of which show up once; about 12% is in the top ten. Germline V gene data show CDR1 as MNHEY and CDR2 as SMNVEV (reference sequence). The CDR3 is 13 residues long. V lost 4 bases and J 3 bases, leaving 10 bases between the germline ends. Material: CD8+ T cells sorted from blood, obtained at week 24, from a patient treated with tofacitinib. This TCR was sampled from a human donor with alopecia areata. The chain is built from TRBV27 and TRBJ2-7; weak D call: TRBD2 (5 bases). CDR3 loop: CASSSAAGYEQYF. CDR3 nucleotides: TGTGCCAGCAGTTCCGCGGCGGGCTACGAGCAGTACTTC.